This paragraph covers one T cell receptor (beta chain) sequence. The antigen remains unidentified. Germline V gene data show CDR1 as MGHRA and CDR2 as YSYEKL. V shed 0 bases and J 5 bases; nucleotides not matched to a gene: 5. The CDR3 runs to 15 residues. Amplification used 60 Vbeta primers and 13 Jbeta primers. Method: immunoSEQ multiplex PCR; TCRdb's copy keeps in-frame clones and lacks some. The sample includes around 160,000 clones, 70% to 90% of them seen just once. These data come from a study of cytomegalovirus exposure and HLA in healthy donors. Whole-study findings and limits: When the data were analyzed later, several of the most significant clusters appeared to be linked to common viral pathogens.

V usage is TRBV4-1 and J usage is TRBJ2-7; 9 bases are shared with TRBD1. This clonotype was obtained from a man aged 18 to 35 in good health and CMV-seropositive. Sequencing was done on a sample of PBMCs. The CDR3 region has the DNA TGCGCCAGCAGCCAAGAAGGGAGACAGGGGGACGAGCAGTACTTC. Translated: CASSQEGRQGDEQYF.